This T cell receptor beta chain was sequenced during a study of post-analysis software for immune sequencing data. Turning to the study itself: Patients had relapsing-remitting, secondary progressive or progressive-relapsing multiple sclerosis; some lacked subtype.

Unique molecular identifiers tagged the TCR beta cDNA libraries. Each batch of about 1 to 11 million T cells produced 450,000 to 500,000 cDNA molecules. TCRdb independently ran MiXCR on the PCR reads; one entry per CDR3 protein. The sample has some 700,000 distinct CDR3 sequences; 55% to 60% are singletons. A remark on this clonotype: Its antigen is unidentified.

The study, taken as a whole, reports: Patients used about five TRBV segments, including TRBV5-6, TRBV5-1 and TRBV20-1, more often than controls. By F measure, strong co-clustering occurred among samples prepared in the same batch. Among multiple sclerosis patients, normalized Chao1 diversity was significantly below that of controls.

CDR3 length: 15 residues. V was shortened by 1 base and J by 0 bases, with 10 bases between the two germline ends. This clonotype was sampled from a girl aged 2 to 9 with multiple sclerosis. This chain joins TRBV12-3 or TRBV12-4 and TRBJ2-7, with D maybe TRBD2 (5 bases). Sequencing used blood. CDR3 amino acids: CASSLGGVDSYEQYF. The CDR3 DNA sequence: TGTGCCAGCAGTTTAGGGGGAGTCGACTCCTACGAGCAGTACTTC.